This is a list of T cell receptor beta chains from one sample in a study of CD8 T cells in Susac syndrome. TCRdb passed the immunoSEQ multiplex PCR reads through MiXCR, listing each CDR3 protein once. The sample carries 150,000 to 200,000 distinct CDR3 sequences, just under 95% recorded once. The sample taken for sequencing was CD4+ T cells from PBMCs. These receptors were collected from a human donor in good health. Each CDR3 is given with its conserved first and last residue. A D gene is named only where the DNA matches it firmly. Size values are once, few and many counts, or a class for expanded clones, and some rows have none.

J gene,V gene,D gene,clone size,CDR3 DNA,CDR3 protein
TRBJ2-1,TRBV12-3/TRBV12-4,NA,NA,TGTGCCAGCAGTTTGAGGGACTCTTACAATGAGCAGTTCTTC,CASSLRDSYNEQFF
TRBJ2-1,TRBV30,TRBD2,NA,TGTGCCTGGAGCGCCGGGACTACCCAGTTCTTC,CAWSAGTTQFF
TRBJ2-3,TRBV7-9,TRBD2,once,TGTGCCAGCAGCTTATCAGCGGGAGGAGATACGCAGTATTTT,CASSLSAGGDTQYF
TRBJ2-3,TRBV7-9,TRBD1,NA,TGTGCCAGCAGCCCATCGACAGGGGGCACAGATACGCAGTATTTT,CASSPSTGGTDTQYF
TRBJ2-3,TRBV30,TRBD2,NA,TGTGCCTGGAGTTACACTAGCGGTCCCATGGGCCGTACGCAGTATTTT,CAWSYTSGPMGRTQYF
TRBJ2-4,TRBV27,NA,NA,TGTGCCAGCAGTTTCTCCAAAAACATTCAGTACTTC,CASSFSKNIQYF
TRBJ2-7,TRBV30,TRBD1,NA,TGTGCCTGGAGTGGTCGGCCGGGACAGGGTTGGTACGAGCAGTACTTC,CAWSGRPGQGWYEQYF
TRBJ1-5,TRBV20-1,TRBD1,NA,TGCAGTGCTTGGACAGGCTCTCAGCCCCAGCATTTT,CSAWTGSQPQHF
TRBJ2-1,TRBV29-1,TRBD1,once,TGCAGCGTTGACCGCGACAGGGATGAGCAGTTCTTC,CSVDRDRDEQFF
TRBJ2-1,TRBV27,NA,NA,TGTGCCAGCAGCTCGGACCTGGAAACTTACAATGAGCAGTTCTTC,CASSSDLETYNEQFF
TRBJ1-1,TRBV15,NA,NA,TGTGCCACCAGCAGTGGGGTAGTGACTGAAGCTTTCTTT,CATSSGVVTEAFF
TRBJ2-7,TRBV3-1,NA,NA,TGTGCCAGCAGCCAAGTCAAGGGCCCCTACGAGCAGTACTTC,CASSQVKGPYEQYF
TRBJ1-2,TRBV3-1,NA,NA,TGTGCCAGCAGCCAAGCGGGTTCTGGCTACACCTTC,CASSQAGSGYTF
TRBJ2-5,TRBV6-1,TRBD2,NA,TGTGCCAGCAGCCAAAGAAGAGCGGGAGGCCGGGAGACCCAGTACTTC,CASSQRRAGGRETQYF
TRBJ2-1,TRBV20-1,TRBD2,NA,TGCAGTGCTAGAGCTGGGGAGGGCTACAATGAGCAGTTCTTC,CSARAGEGYNEQFF
TRBJ2-6,TRBV27,NA,NA,TGTGCCAGCAGTTTATCGAGGGGGGCCAACGTCCTGACTTTC,CASSLSRGANVLTF
TRBJ2-1,TRBV29-1,NA,NA,TGCAGCGCTCATGCCGGGACTGGCTACAATGAGCAGTTCTTC,CSAHAGTGYNEQFF
TRBJ2-1,TRBV24-1,TRBD1,NA,TGTGCCACCAGTGATCAACAGGGGTCCCACAATGAGCAGTTCTTC,CATSDQQGSHNEQFF
TRBJ2-7,TRBV7-9,TRBD1,NA,TGTGCCAGCAGCATCGACAGGGAGCACGAGCAGTACTTC,CASSIDREHEQYF
TRBJ2-5,TRBV28,NA,NA,TGTGCCAGCAGTTTAGCGGGAAAAGAGACCCAGTACTTC,CASSLAGKETQYF
TRBJ2-1,TRBV29-1,NA,NA,TGCAGCGTTGAAAGGGGCTCCTACAATGAGCAGTTCTTC,CSVERGSYNEQFF
TRBJ1-2,TRBV4-2,NA,NA,TGTGCCAGCAGCCAGCGTCCTATGGTCAGGGTCAGCTATGGCTACACCTTC,CASSQRPMVRVSYGYTF
TRBJ2-7,TRBV27,NA,NA,TGTGCCAGCAGTTCCCTCCCGACAGGAGCCTACGAGCAGTACTTC,CASSSLPTGAYEQYF
TRBJ2-7,TRBV30,NA,NA,TGTGCCTGGAGTAACGGAGAGCCCTCCTACGAGCAGTACTTC,CAWSNGEPSYEQYF
TRBJ1-1,TRBV30,NA,NA,TGTGCCTGGAGGAGGTCGGGGTTGACTGAAGCTTTCTTT,CAWRRSGLTEAFF
TRBJ2-7,TRBV30,NA,NA,TGTGCCTGGAGACAGGGGAGGGACGAGCAGTACTTC,CAWRQGRDEQYF
TRBJ2-5,TRBV29-1,NA,once,TGCAGCGCCGTCGGGCGACAGCAAGAGACCCAGTACTTC,CSAVGRQQETQYF
TRBJ2-7,TRBV20-1,NA,few,TGCAGTGCTAGAGTGGTCTCAGGGACCCACTCCTACGAGCAGTACTTC,CSARVVSGTHSYEQYF
TRBJ1-2,TRBV20-1,NA,NA,TGCAGTCGCCCACAGGGTTCTGGCTACACCTTC,CSRPQGSGYTF
TRBJ2-5,TRBV5-1,NA,NA,TGCGCCAGCAGCCCGACAGGTTCAGAGACCCAGTACTTC,CASSPTGSETQYF
TRBJ2-3,TRBV30,NA,NA,TGTGCCTGGACTGCCACTAATACGCAGTATTTT,CAWTATNTQYF
TRBJ2-7,TRBV18,NA,NA,TGTGCCAGCTCACCGTACTCTTCACTCTACGAGCAGTACTTC,CASSPYSSLYEQYF
TRBJ2-5,TRBV12-3/TRBV12-4,NA,NA,TGTGCCAGCAGTTTAAGTTCCCAAGAGACCCAGTACTTC,CASSLSSQETQYF
TRBJ1-2,TRBV20-1,NA,NA,TGCAGTGCTGGCGGGAGACTAGGGGATGGCTACACCTTC,CSAGGRLGDGYTF
TRBJ2-5,TRBV30,NA,NA,TGTGCCTGGAACCCGGGGTTCGGGGAGACCCAGTACTTC,CAWNPGFGETQYF
TRBJ1-5,TRBV15,NA,once,TGTGCCACCAGCATTCTACAGGGAGCGACTCAGCCCCAGCATTTT,CATSILQGATQPQHF
TRBJ1-2,TRBV4-3,NA,NA,TGCGCCAGCAGCCACCACTTCGAAAGGGGCTACACCTTC,CASSHHFERGYTF
TRBJ2-1,TRBV29-1,TRBD1,NA,TGCAGCGTTCAGGTACAGGGGGATGAGCAGTTCTTC,CSVQVQGDEQFF
TRBJ2-1,TRBV29-1,NA,NA,TGCAGCGTTGGACCGGGGGCTGTAAATGAGCAGTTCTTC,CSVGPGAVNEQFF
TRBJ1-2,TRBV29-1,TRBD1,NA,TGCAGCGCCGAACGACAGGGGCATGAGGGCTACACCTTC,CSAERQGHEGYTF
TRBJ1-1,TRBV7-3,NA,NA,TGTGCCAGCAGCTCGACAGGACCTTATGAAGCTTTCTTT,CASSSTGPYEAFF
TRBJ2-5,TRBV7-2,NA,NA,TGTGCCAGCAGCTTTTCCCTAGAGACCCAGTACTTC,CASSFSLETQYF
TRBJ1-1,TRBV30,TRBD1,NA,TGTGCCTGGAGTGTACCTCGACAGGGGGCGAGGACTGAAGCTTTCTTT,CAWSVPRQGARTEAFF
TRBJ1-4,TRBV2,TRBD1,NA,TGTGCCAGCAGTGATAACAGGGGCGCTAATGAAAAACTGTTTTTT,CASSDNRGANEKLFF
TRBJ1-2,TRBV5-1,TRBD1,NA,TGCGCCAGCAGCGGGACCCCGACAGGGACATACGGCTACACCTTC,CASSGTPTGTYGYTF
TRBJ2-5,TRBV3-1,TRBD1,NA,TGTGCCAGCAGCCCTACAGGGGGCAGGAAAGAGACCCAGTACTTC,CASSPTGGRKETQYF
TRBJ2-5,TRBV3-1,TRBD1,once,TGTGCCAGCAGCCAAGGGACAGGGGTAGTGGAGACCCAGTACTTC,CASSQGTGVVETQYF
TRBJ2-4,TRBV18,TRBD2,NA,TGTGCCAGCTCACCAAGTCTAGCGGGGATGAAGGGGGACATTCAGTACTTC,CASSPSLAGMKGDIQYF
TRBJ2-5,TRBV4-3,NA,NA,TGCGCCAGCAGCCAAGACCCCGGGGCAGAGACCCAGTACTTC,CASSQDPGAETQYF
TRBJ1-4,TRBV6-2/TRBV6-3,NA,NA,TGTGCCAGCAGTTACCAGGGGAATGAAAAACTGTTTTTT,CASSYQGNEKLFF
TRBJ1-3,TRBV28,NA,NA,TGTGCCAGCATACCTAGTACCTCTGGAAACACCATATATTTT,CASIPSTSGNTIYF
TRBJ2-3,TRBV11-2,TRBD2,NA,TGTGCCAGCAGGCTAGCGGGGATAGATACGCAGTATTTT,CASRLAGIDTQYF